The rows below give T cell receptor beta chains drawn from one sample of a study of cytomegalovirus exposure and HLA in healthy donors. Clones were sequenced by immunoSEQ multiplex PCR, and TCRdb holds only the in-frame ones, with some missing. The repertoire holds more than 100,000 clones, with under 80% as singletons. The sample was PBMCs. The receptor source for this set is a man aged 60 to 75 in good health and CMV-seropositive. CDR3s leave out the opening cysteine and the closing phenylalanine or tryptophan.

v_call: TRBV7-3
j_call: TRBJ1-2
cdr3_length: 11
cdr3_aa: ASSATTGDGYT

v_call: TRBV7-3
j_call: TRBJ1-1
cdr3_length: 14
cdr3_aa: ASSLNGITGGTEAF

v_call: TRBV19
j_call: TRBJ2-1
cdr3_length: 17
cdr3_aa: ASSIVGQGVLGSYNEQF

v_call: TRBV19
j_call: TRBJ1-1
cdr3_length: 12
cdr3_aa: ASSSRQAGTEAF

v_call: TRBV7-9
j_call: TRBJ1-2
cdr3_length: 11
cdr3_aa: ASSLEQESGYT

v_call: TRBV9
j_call: TRBJ1-2
cdr3_length: 11
cdr3_aa: ASSLQGNYGYT

v_call: TRBV6-1
j_call: TRBJ2-7
cdr3_length: 13
cdr3_aa: ASSSTGATVKEQY

v_call: TRBV29-1
j_call: TRBJ1-1
cdr3_length: 11
cdr3_aa: SGWTGGNTEAF

v_call: TRBV28
j_call: TRBJ1-2
cdr3_length: 11
cdr3_aa: ASHDSSNYGYT

v_call: TRBV4-1
j_call: NA
cdr3_length: 13
cdr3_aa: ASSPWAGGPYEQY

v_call: TRBV6-1
j_call: TRBJ2-7
cdr3_length: 12
cdr3_aa: ASSETGRTHEQY

v_call: TRBV5-1
j_call: TRBJ2-7
cdr3_length: 17
cdr3_aa: ASSLRGQPTFRGSYEQY

v_call: TRBV5-1
j_call: TRBJ2-4
cdr3_length: 12
cdr3_aa: ASSLDGVGHIQY

v_call: TRBV2
j_call: TRBJ1-5
cdr3_length: 14
cdr3_aa: ASSEPGAGAGQPQH

v_call: TRBV2
j_call: TRBJ1-2
cdr3_length: 12
cdr3_aa: ASSEVGFGYGYT

v_call: TRBV4-1
j_call: TRBJ1-2
cdr3_length: 11
cdr3_aa: ASSQTRRYGYT

v_call: TRBV12-5
j_call: TRBJ1-5
cdr3_length: 11
cdr3_aa: ASGTDSNQPQH

v_call: TRBV4-2
j_call: TRBJ2-7
cdr3_length: 13
cdr3_aa: ASSQSTGGMYEQY

v_call: TRBV7-9
j_call: TRBJ2-5
cdr3_length: 11
cdr3_aa: ASRPTGRETQY

v_call: TRBV7-9
j_call: TRBJ2-1
cdr3_length: 15
cdr3_aa: ASPSSTGLRSYNEQF

v_call: TRBV27
j_call: TRBJ2-4
cdr3_length: 13
cdr3_aa: ASSYQGYAKNIQY

v_call: TRBV27
j_call: TRBJ2-7
cdr3_length: 13
cdr3_aa: ASSFSGLHSYEQY

v_call: TRBV5-1
j_call: TRBJ1-1
cdr3_length: 11
cdr3_aa: ASSPPAGTEAF

v_call: TRBV28
j_call: TRBJ2-7
cdr3_length: 15
cdr3_aa: ASSSPLGGRGPYEQY

v_call: TRBV7-2
j_call: TRBJ2-7
cdr3_length: 13
cdr3_aa: ASSPLPTGLGEQY